This T cell receptor beta chain was identified during a study of PD-L1 blockade in urothelial cancer. Overall study: Prior exposure to chemotherapy in patients amounted to 0 to 3 regimens received. There were a median of roughly 140,000 T cells in blood samples. Overall study results and limits: Clonality of blood TCR below the median before treatment predicted better survival.

About this clone itself: Its antigen is undetermined.

In germline, CDR1 is SGDLS, CDR2 YYNGEE. CDR3 size: 14 residues. The ends lost 1 base at V and 9 bases at J; junction bases unmatched: 7. The method was immunoSEQ multiplex PCR; TCRdb's version includes in-frame clones alone and lacks a portion of them. The sample gives some 25,000 clones, roughly 80% of which show up once; roughly 9.1% is in the top ten. Between 1 and 8 samples, pretreatment and on-treatment, were given by each patient. The V call is TRBV9, the J call TRBJ2-1; 7 bases agree with TRBD2. This material consisted of PBMCs, taken around atezolizumab (anti-PD-L1) treatment. This sequence was found in a man between 65 and 80 years old with urothelial cancer. In DNA, the CDR3 is TGTGCCAGCAGCGTAAGCGGGACCTACGGTGAGCAGTTCTTC. This codes for CASSVSGTYGEQFF.